This T cell receptor (beta chain) derives from a study of blood T cell repertoires in COVID-19. Authors' analysis steps: It was from reference gene primer amplification that nucleated cell counts were estimated. The method was immunoSEQ multiplex PCR; TCRdb's version includes in-frame clones alone and lacks a portion of them. V and J calls and clone size are those listed in that table; D and trimming were worked out from the DNA. The data hold under 250,000 clones, with 81% observed a single time. Only a few counts were recorded for this clone. CDR1 is SGHRS, CDR2 YFSETQ, per germline. Unmatched junction bases numbered 10, after V lost 6 bases and J lost 8 bases. The CDR3 length is 13 residues.

The chain combines TRBV5-1 with TRBJ1-2, with TRBD1 identical over 7 bases. The clonotype originates from a woman aged 80 or over with acute or convalescent COVID-19. The sequencing sample was made of peripheral blood. Written as DNA, the CDR3 is TGCGCCAGCACCCAGACAGGGTTCGGAGGCTACACCTTC. It encodes CASTQTGFGGYTF.